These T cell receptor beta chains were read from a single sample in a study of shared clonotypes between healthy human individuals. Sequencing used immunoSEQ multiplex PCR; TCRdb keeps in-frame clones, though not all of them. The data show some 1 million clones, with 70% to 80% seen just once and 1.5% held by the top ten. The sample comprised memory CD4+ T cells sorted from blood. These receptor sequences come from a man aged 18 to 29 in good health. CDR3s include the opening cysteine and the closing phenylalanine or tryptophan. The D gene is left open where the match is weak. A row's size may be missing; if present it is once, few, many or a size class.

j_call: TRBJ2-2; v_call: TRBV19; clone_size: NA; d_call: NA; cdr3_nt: TGTGCCAGTAGTATATCGGGGCGCGGGGAGCTGTTTTTT; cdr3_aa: CASSISGRGELFF
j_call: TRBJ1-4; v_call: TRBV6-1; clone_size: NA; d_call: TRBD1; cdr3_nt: TGTGCCAGCAGGATGGACAGGGGGAGGGAAAAACTGTTTTTT; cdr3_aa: CASRMDRGREKLFF
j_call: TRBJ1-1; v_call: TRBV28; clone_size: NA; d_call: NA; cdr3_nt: TGTGCCAGCAGGGCAGGGCGCACTGAAGCTTTCTTT; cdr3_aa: CASRAGRTEAFF
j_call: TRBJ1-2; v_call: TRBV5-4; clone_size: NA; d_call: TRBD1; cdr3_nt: TGTGCCAGCAGCCCTTCCGGACAGGGCAATGGCTACACCTTC; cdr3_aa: CASSPSGQGNGYTF
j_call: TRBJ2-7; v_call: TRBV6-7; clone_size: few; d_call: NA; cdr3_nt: TGTGCCAGCAGACAGGGTGTCTCCTACGAGCAGTACTTC; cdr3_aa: CASRQGVSYEQYF
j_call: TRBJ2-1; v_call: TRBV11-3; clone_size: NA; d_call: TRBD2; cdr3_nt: TGTGCCAGCAGCCAGAGCGGGAGCGGTGGTAATGAGCAGTTCTTC; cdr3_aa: CASSQSGSGGNEQFF
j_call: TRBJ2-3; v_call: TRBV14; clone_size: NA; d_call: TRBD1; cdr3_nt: TGTGCCAGCAGCCGAAGTAGGGGGCTGGGAACAGATACGCAGTATTTT; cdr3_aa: CASSRSRGLGTDTQYF
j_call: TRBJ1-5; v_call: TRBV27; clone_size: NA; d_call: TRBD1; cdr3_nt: TGTGCCAGCAGCCCGGCGGGACAGGGCTTTAATCAGCCCCAGCATTTT; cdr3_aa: CASSPAGQGFNQPQHF
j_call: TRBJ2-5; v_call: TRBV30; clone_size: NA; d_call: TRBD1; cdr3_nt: TGTGCCTGGAGTTACGAGAACAGGGGGCAAGAGACCCAGTACTTC; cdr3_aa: CAWSYENRGQETQYF
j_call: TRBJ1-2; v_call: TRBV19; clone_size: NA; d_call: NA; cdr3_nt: TGTGCCAGTAGTATAGCGGCATTAGCAGGCTACACCTTC; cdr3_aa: CASSIAALAGYTF
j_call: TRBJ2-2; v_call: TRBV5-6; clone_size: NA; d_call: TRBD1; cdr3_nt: TGTGCCAGCAGCTCCCGGCGGACAGGGAATAGGGCAGGGGAGCTGTTTTTT; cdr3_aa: CASSSRRTGNRAGELFF
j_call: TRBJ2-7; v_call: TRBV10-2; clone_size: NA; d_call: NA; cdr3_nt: TGCGCCAGCAGTCTTGACAGGTCAAGCTCCTACGAGCAGTACTTC; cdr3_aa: CASSLDRSSSYEQYF
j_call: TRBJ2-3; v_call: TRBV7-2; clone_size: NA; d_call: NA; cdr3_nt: TGTGCCAGCAGCCCCCAGGGGGGCCCAGATACGCAGTATTTT; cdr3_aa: CASSPQGGPDTQYF